This is a list of T cell receptor beta chains from one sample in a study of T-cell reconstitution after alpha-beta-depleted transplantation in children. Via MiXCR, TCRdb re-called the PCR reads, giving one row per CDR3 protein. In the table there are fewer than 200,000 distinct CDR3 sequences, approximately 7% of which are singletons. The sample here was PBMCs from the stem cell graft donor, taken from the stem cell graft. The receptor source for this set is a human donor who donated a stem cell graft to a child with Wiskott-Aldrich syndrome. Each CDR3 is given with its conserved first and last residue. Each record gives: clone size, J gene, V gene, D gene, CDR3 DNA, CDR3 protein. D genes are given only for firm matches. The listing skips clone size in some rows; elsewhere it reads once, few, many or a size class.

many | TRBJ2-3 | TRBV12-3/TRBV12-4 | NA | TGTGCCAGCAGTTTAAAGGCAGGGGATACGCAGTATTTT | CASSLKAGDTQYF
NA | TRBJ1-1 | TRBV27 | NA | TGTGCCAGCAGTTTAACAGGCTGGAACACTGAAGCTTTCTTT | CASSLTGWNTEAFF
NA | TRBJ1-1 | TRBV6-1 | TRBD1 | TGTGCCAGCAGAAGAACCGGACAGGGGAACACTGAAGCTTTCTTT | CASRRTGQGNTEAFF
NA | TRBJ2-5 | TRBV5-1 | NA | TGCGCCAGCTCATCCCTCAACCGGAGCAGTGTGGAGACCCAGTACTTC | CASSSLNRSSVETQYF
many | TRBJ1-1 | TRBV7-2 | NA | TGTGCCAGCAGCTTCAGACAGAACACTGAAGCTTTCTTT | CASSFRQNTEAFF
many | TRBJ1-2 | TRBV20-1 | TRBD1 | TGCAGTGCCAAAAGGGGGGACAGGTCAGCCAGCTATGGCTACACCTTC | CSAKRGDRSASYGYTF
many | TRBJ2-1 | TRBV7-2 | NA | TGTGCCAGCAGCTTCACCGGGACAAACAATGAGCAGTTCTTC | CASSFTGTNNEQFF
many | TRBJ2-5 | TRBV20-1 | TRBD1 | TGCAGTGCTGCCGACAGGGATTTTGGAGAGACCCAGTACTTC | CSAADRDFGETQYF
many | TRBJ2-1 | TRBV5-6 | TRBD2 | TGTGCCAGCAGCTTGGACATGCCTCCGGGACTAACCGGTGATGAGCAGTTCTTC | CASSLDMPPGLTGDEQFF
many | TRBJ2-3 | TRBV7-8 | NA | TGTGCCAGCAGCTTAGGCACTTTGGCCTCGAATACGCAGTATTTT | CASSLGTLASNTQYF
many | TRBJ2-4 | TRBV11-3 | NA | TGTGCCAGCAGCTTAGTGGCCTGGGAGGCGGCCAAAAACATTCAGTACTTC | CASSLVAWEAAKNIQYF
NA | TRBJ1-2 | TRBV18 | NA | TGTGCCAGCTCACCGACCGGATCGGGGGTTCGCTATGGCTACACCTTC | CASSPTGSGVRYGYTF
NA | TRBJ2-7 | TRBV3-1 | NA | TGTGCCAGCAGCCAAGAACAGGGATTTAACGAGCAGTACTTC | CASSQEQGFNEQYF
NA | TRBJ1-4 | TRBV7-9 | NA | TGTGCCAGCAGATCCGGGGCCTATAATAATGAAAAACTGTTTTTT | CASRSGAYNNEKLFF
many | TRBJ2-3 | TRBV12-3/TRBV12-4 | TRBD2 | TGTGCCAGCAGTTCCCTCTTGCGGGAGATGTTAGATACGCAGTATTTT | CASSSLLREMLDTQYF
many | TRBJ1-4 | TRBV5-1 | TRBD1 | TGCGCCAGCAGCCGGGACAGGGTCACTGAAAAACTGTTTTTT | CASSRDRVTEKLFF
NA | TRBJ2-7 | TRBV20-1 | TRBD2 | TGCAGTGCAACCCCCCCTCTAGCGGGAGTAAGGGAGCAGTACTTC | CSATPPLAGVREQYF
NA | TRBJ2-2 | TRBV20-1 | NA | TGCAGTGCTAGAGCTGGGTGGGCGAGCGGGGAGCTGTTTTTT | CSARAGWASGELFF
NA | TRBJ2-7 | TRBV19 | TRBD1 | TGTGCCACAGGGACAGGGAGGTACGAGCAGTACTTC | CATGTGRYEQYF
many | TRBJ2-1 | TRBV6-1 | NA | TGTGCCAGCAGTCTCCTTAGCGGCCCAGATTCAAATGAGCAGTTCTTC | CASSLLSGPDSNEQFF
NA | TRBJ1-1 | TRBV24-1 | NA | TGTGCCACCAGTGATTTAGCCGGGCCTGAAGCTTTCTTT | CATSDLAGPEAFF
few | TRBJ2-5 | TRBV2 | NA | TGTGCCAGCAGTGAGGGGGGCCAAGAGACCCAGTACTTC | CASSEGGQETQYF
many | TRBJ2-7 | TRBV7-2 | NA | TGTGCCAGCAGCTTAAGCTGGGGCGAGCAGTACTTC | CASSLSWGEQYF
many | TRBJ2-5 | TRBV7-9 | TRBD1 | TGTGCCAGCAGCTTAAAATCAGGGGGCGAAGAGACCCAGTACTTC | CASSLKSGGEETQYF
many | TRBJ2-6 | TRBV5-1 | NA | TGCGCCAGCAGCTTGAACACCTACTCTGGGGCCAACGTCCTGACTTTC | CASSLNTYSGANVLTF
few | TRBJ2-1 | TRBV20-1 | TRBD2 | TGCAGTGCTAGAGGATTCCCGGCGGGAGAAATTCTCTACAATGAGCAGTTCTTC | CSARGFPAGEILYNEQFF
NA | TRBJ1-2 | TRBV5-1 | NA | TGCGCCAGCAGCCTGATGGACTCTGCGGATGGCTACACCTTC | CASSLMDSADGYTF
NA | TRBJ2-7 | TRBV10-1 | NA | TGCGCCAGCAGTGAGATGGGCAGCGGCCGTGACGAGCAGTACTTC | CASSEMGSGRDEQYF
many | TRBJ2-2 | TRBV20-1 | NA | TGCAGTGCTAGCCCCTTGAAGGGTCGTGGGGGGGAGCTGTTTTTT | CSASPLKGRGGELFF
many | TRBJ2-7 | TRBV6-1 | NA | TGTGCCAGCAGTGGCCGGGGGAGCTCCTACGAGCAGTACTTC | CASSGRGSSYEQYF
many | TRBJ2-6 | TRBV30 | NA | TGTGCCTGGAGAAAAGGGGGGGCCAACGTCCTGACTTTC | CAWRKGGANVLTF
NA | TRBJ2-1 | TRBV3-1 | NA | TGTGCCAGCAGCCCCGAAAGGGTTCTGGATGAGCAGTTCTTC | CASSPERVLDEQFF
many | TRBJ2-3 | TRBV11-2 | NA | TGTGCCAGCAGCTTCCAGCCAGGCGATACGCAGTATTTT | CASSFQPGDTQYF
many | TRBJ2-1 | TRBV5-1 | NA | TGCGCCAGCAGCTTGGCCCAGCCCTACAATGAGCAGTTCTTC | CASSLAQPYNEQFF
few | TRBJ1-1 | TRBV4-1 | NA | TGCGCCAGCAGCCAACCGCGGGACCCTGACCCGGTCGCTGAAGCTTTCTTT | CASSQPRDPDPVAEAFF
many | TRBJ1-1 | TRBV9 | NA | TGTGCCAGCGGGGCCATGCTGGGGGACACTGAAGCTTTCTTT | CASGAMLGDTEAFF
many | TRBJ1-2 | TRBV6-5 | TRBD1 | TGTGCCAGCATCAAGGGGACAGGGGGCGGAGGCTACACCTTC | CASIKGTGGGGYTF
many | TRBJ1-1 | TRBV11-2 | NA | TGTGCCAGCAGCCTAGACACGAACACTGAAGCTTTCTTT | CASSLDTNTEAFF
NA | TRBJ1-5 | TRBV21-1 | NA | TGTGCCAGCAGCAACGGGGACAGGGAAAATCAGCCCCAGCATTTT | CASSNGDRENQPQHF
many | TRBJ2-7 | TRBV5-1 | TRBD1 | TGCGCCAGCAGCTTGGCTGGGACAGAGTCCTACGAGCAGTACTTC | CASSLAGTESYEQYF